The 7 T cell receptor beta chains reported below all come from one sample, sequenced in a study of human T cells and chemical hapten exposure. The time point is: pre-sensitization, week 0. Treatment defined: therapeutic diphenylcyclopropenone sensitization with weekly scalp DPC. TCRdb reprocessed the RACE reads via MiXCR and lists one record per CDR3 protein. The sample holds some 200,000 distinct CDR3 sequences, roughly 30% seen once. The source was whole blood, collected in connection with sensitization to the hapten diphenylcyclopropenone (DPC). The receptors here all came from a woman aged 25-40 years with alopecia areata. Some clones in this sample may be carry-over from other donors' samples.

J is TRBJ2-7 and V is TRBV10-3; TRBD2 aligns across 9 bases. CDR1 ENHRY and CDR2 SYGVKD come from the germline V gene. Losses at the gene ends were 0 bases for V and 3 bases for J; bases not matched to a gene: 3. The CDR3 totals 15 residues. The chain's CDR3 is CAISESGLADYEQYF. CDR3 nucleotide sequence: TGTGCCATCAGTGAGTCGGGACTAGCAGACTACGAGCAGTACTTC.

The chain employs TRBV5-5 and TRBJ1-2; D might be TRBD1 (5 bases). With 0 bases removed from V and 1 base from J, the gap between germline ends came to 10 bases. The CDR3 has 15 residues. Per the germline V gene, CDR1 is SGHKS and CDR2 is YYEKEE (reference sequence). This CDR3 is CASSLGQLDNYGYTF. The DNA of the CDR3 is TGTGCCAGCAGCTTGGGACAGCTAGATAACTATGGCTACACCTTC.

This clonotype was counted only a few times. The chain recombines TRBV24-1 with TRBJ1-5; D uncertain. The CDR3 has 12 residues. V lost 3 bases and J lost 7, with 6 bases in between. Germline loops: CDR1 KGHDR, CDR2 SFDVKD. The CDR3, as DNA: TGTGCCACCAGTGATAGAAACCAGCCCCAGCATTTT. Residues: CATSDRNQPQHF.

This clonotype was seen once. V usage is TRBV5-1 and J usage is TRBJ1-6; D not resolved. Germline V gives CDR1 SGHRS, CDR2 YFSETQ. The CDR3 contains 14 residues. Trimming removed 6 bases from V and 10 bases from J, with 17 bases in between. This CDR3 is CASNPGSLGSPLHF. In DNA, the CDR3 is TGCGCCAGCAATCCGGGATCCTTAGGGTCACCCCTCCACTTT.

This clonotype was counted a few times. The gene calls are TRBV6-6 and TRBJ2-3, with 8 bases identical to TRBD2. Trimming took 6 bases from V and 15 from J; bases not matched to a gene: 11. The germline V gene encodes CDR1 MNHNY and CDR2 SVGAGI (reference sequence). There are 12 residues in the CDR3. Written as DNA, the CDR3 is TGTGCCAGCAGCCCATCAGCGGGAGATGGCTATTTT. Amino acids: CASSPSAGDGYF.

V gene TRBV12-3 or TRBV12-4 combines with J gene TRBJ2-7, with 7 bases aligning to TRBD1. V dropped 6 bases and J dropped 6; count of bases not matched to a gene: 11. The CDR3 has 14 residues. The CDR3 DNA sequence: TGTGCCAGCAGATCAGGGGGTATGTCGGGCGAGCAGTACTTC. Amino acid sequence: CASRSGGMSGEQYF.

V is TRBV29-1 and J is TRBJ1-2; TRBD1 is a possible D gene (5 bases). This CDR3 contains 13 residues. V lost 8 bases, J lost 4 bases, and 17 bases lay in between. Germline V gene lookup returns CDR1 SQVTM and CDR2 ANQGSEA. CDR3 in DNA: TGCAGCTATACGATCCCAGGGACCTATGGCTACACCTTC. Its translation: CSYTIPGTYGYTF.